This is a list of T cell receptor beta chains from one sample in a study of blood T cells in healthy people across ages. MiXCR, run by TCRdb on the 5' RACE reads, gives a single entry per CDR3 protein. The top ten hold about a quarter of the sample, which has about 830,000 distinct CDR3 sequences, about 62% seen once. Sequences were obtained from blood. The receptors come from a man aged 25 to 40 in good health. Each CDR3 is given with its conserved first and last residue. A D gene is named only where the DNA matches it firmly. Where a row states a size, it is once, few, many or the class of an expanded clone; other rows omit it.

J,V,size,D,CDR3,DNA
TRBJ2-1,TRBV2,NA,TRBD2,CASKSGGNNEQFF,TGTGCCAGCAAGAGCGGGGGGAACAATGAGCAGTTCTTC
TRBJ2-1,TRBV18,NA,NA,CASSPFRASSPFRDNEQFF,TGTGCCAGCTCACCGTTCAGAGCCAGCTCACCGTTCAGAGACAATGAGCAGTTCTTC
TRBJ2-3,TRBV20-1,once,TRBD2,CSAPGLTTDTQYF,TGCAGTGCCCCGGGACTAACCACAGATACGCAGTATTTT
TRBJ2-2,TRBV5-1,NA,NA,CASSLNRDSFFGELFF,TGCGCCAGCAGCCTAAACCGGGACTCGTTTTTCGGGGAGCTGTTTTTT
TRBJ1-6,TRBV10-3,NA,NA,CAISDGSSPLHF,TGTGCCATCAGTGATGGATCTTCACCCCTCCACTTT
TRBJ2-6,TRBV7-9,NA,NA,CASSSQGHPFSGANVLTF,TGTGCCAGCAGCTCTCAGGGACACCCTTTCTCTGGGGCCAACGTCCTGACTTTC
TRBJ2-7,TRBV20-1,NA,NA,CSARAKGVPHYEQYF,TGCAGTGCTAGAGCGAAGGGGGTTCCCCATTACGAGCAGTACTTC
TRBJ1-1,TRBV30,few,NA,CAWTRDGWGTEAFF,TGTGCCTGGACCCGGGACGGTTGGGGAACTGAAGCTTTCTTT
TRBJ2-7,TRBV25-1,NA,NA,CASSEYGRSYEQYF,TGTGCCAGCAGTGAATATGGCAGATCCTACGAGCAGTACTTC
TRBJ2-6,TRBV10-3,once,TRBD1,CASLRDRASGANVLTF,TGTGCCAGCCTCCGGGACAGGGCCTCTGGGGCCAACGTCCTGACTTTC
TRBJ2-1,TRBV7-2,NA,NA,CASSLVRGVEQFF,TGTGCCAGCAGCTTAGTCAGGGGGGTTGAGCAGTTCTTC
TRBJ2-1,TRBV7-2,few,NA,CATSLLAVKFDEQFF,TGTGCCACCAGCTTACTGGCGGTAAAGTTCGATGAGCAGTTCTTC
TRBJ2-1,TRBV6-5,NA,TRBD2,CASSYSSGSGGYEQFF,TGTGCCAGCAGTTACTCGAGTGGTAGCGGGGGCTATGAGCAGTTCTTC
TRBJ2-1,TRBV5-1,NA,TRBD2,CASRKRGEYNEQFF,TGCGCCAGCAGAAAGCGGGGGGAATACAATGAGCAGTTCTTC
TRBJ2-1,TRBV20-1,NA,NA,CSANPAGFNEQFF,TGCAGTGCTAATCCGGCAGGTTTTAATGAGCAGTTCTTC
TRBJ2-7,TRBV27,few,TRBD1,CASSLFSGGDEQYF,TGTGCCAGCAGTTTATTCTCAGGGGGCGACGAGCAGTACTTC
TRBJ2-1,TRBV4-3,NA,NA,CASSQASTDRNEQFF,TGCGCCAGCAGCCAAGCTTCGACAGACCGTAATGAGCAGTTCTTC
TRBJ2-5,TRBV13,NA,TRBD1,CASSSRDRAREETQYF,TGTGCCAGCAGCTCCCGGGACAGGGCACGAGAAGAGACCCAGTACTTC
TRBJ1-6,TRBV12-3/TRBV12-4,NA,NA,CASSRDGGGGPLHF,TGTGCCAGCAGTCGGGACGGGGGAGGTGGACCCCTCCACTTT
TRBJ2-5,TRBV28,NA,TRBD2,CASSLERGGQWETQYF,TGTGCCAGCAGTTTGGAACGGGGGGGCCAATGGGAGACCCAGTACTTC
TRBJ2-3,TRBV6-5,NA,NA,CASSYIGGVADTQYF,TGTGCCAGCAGTTATATTGGAGGGGTAGCAGATACGCAGTATTTT
TRBJ2-7,TRBV25-1,NA,NA,CASSDLNEQYF,TGTGCCAGCAGTGATTTGAACGAGCAGTACTTC
TRBJ1-5,TRBV6-5,NA,TRBD1,CASTARTGLQPQHF,TGTGCCAGCACTGCAAGGACAGGTCTTCAGCCCCAGCATTTT
TRBJ2-1,TRBV12-3/TRBV12-4,NA,TRBD2,CASSSTGGRYNEQFF,TGTGCCAGCAGCTCCACGGGGGGGCGCTACAATGAGCAGTTCTTC
TRBJ2-3,TRBV7-3,once,TRBD1,CASSLQGAITTDTQYF,TGTGCCAGCAGCTTACAGGGGGCCATCACCACAGATACGCAGTATTTT
TRBJ1-5,TRBV7-9,NA,NA,CASSLQNNQPQHF,TGTGCCAGCAGCTTACAGAATAATCAGCCCCAGCATTTT
TRBJ1-4,TRBV5-1,once,TRBD1,CASSLAIRGTGFEKLFF,TGCGCCAGCAGCTTGGCCATTCGGGGGACAGGGTTTGAAAAACTGTTTTTT